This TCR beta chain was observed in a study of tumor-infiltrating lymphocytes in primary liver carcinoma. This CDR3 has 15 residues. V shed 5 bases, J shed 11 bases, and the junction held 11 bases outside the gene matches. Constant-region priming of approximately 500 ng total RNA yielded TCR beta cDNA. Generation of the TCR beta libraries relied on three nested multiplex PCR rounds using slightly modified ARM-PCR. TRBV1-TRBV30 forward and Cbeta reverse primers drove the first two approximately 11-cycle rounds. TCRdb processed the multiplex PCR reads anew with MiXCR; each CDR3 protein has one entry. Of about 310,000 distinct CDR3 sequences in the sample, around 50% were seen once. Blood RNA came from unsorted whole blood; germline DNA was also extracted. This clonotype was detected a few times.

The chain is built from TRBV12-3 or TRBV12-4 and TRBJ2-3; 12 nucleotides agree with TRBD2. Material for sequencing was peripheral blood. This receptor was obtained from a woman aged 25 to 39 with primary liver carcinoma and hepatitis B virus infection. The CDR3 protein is CASSALAGGRGWQYF. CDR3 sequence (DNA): TGTGCCAGCAGTGCGCTAGCGGGAGGGAGGGGATGGCAGTATTTT.